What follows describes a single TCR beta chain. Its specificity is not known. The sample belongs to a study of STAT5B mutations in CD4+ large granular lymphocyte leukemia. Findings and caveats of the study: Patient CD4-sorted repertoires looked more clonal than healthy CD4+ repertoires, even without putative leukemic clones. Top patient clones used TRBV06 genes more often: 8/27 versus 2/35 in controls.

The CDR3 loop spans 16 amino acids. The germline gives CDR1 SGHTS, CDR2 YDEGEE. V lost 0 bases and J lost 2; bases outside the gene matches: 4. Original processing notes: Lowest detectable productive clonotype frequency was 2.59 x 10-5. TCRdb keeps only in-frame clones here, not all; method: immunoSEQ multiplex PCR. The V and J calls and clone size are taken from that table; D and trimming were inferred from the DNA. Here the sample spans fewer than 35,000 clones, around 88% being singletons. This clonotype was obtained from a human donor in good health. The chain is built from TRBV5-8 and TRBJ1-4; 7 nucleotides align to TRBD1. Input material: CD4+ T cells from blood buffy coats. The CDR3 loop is CASSLAAGQTNEKLFF. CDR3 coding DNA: TGTGCCAGCAGCTTGGCAGCGGGACAGACTAATGAAAAACTGTTTTTT.